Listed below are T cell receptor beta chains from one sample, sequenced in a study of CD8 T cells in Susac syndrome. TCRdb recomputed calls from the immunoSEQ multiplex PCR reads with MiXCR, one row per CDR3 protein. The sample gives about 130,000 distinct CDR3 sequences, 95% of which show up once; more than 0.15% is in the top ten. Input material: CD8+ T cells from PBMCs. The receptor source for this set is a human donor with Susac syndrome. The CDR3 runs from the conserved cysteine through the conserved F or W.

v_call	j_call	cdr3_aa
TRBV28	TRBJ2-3	CASRSGTTDTQYF
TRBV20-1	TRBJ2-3	CSARTSGRNEIDTQYF
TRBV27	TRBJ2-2	CASLGGDTGELFF
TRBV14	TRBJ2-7	CASSRESNFYEQYF
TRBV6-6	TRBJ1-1	CASSSDSTFTEAFF
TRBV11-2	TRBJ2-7	CASSTRTSGKYEQYF
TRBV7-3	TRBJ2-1	CASSYKDSYNEQFF
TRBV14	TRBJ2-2	CASSQAHPLTGELFF
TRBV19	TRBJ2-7	CASSPEGSYEQYF
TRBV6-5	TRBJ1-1	CASSYGAPNTEAFF
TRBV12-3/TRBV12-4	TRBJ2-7	CASSLAGRSSYEQYF
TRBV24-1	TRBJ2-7	CATSDPQQEGEQYF
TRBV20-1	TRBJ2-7	CSARDPGSYEQYF
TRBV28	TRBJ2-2	CASSPKYSAGELFF
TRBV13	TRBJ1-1	CASSSRQGGVTEAFF
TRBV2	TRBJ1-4	CASILVVNEKLFF
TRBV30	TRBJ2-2	CAWGETGELFF
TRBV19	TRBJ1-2	CASSAATTNYGYTF
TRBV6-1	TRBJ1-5	CASSPNGGLRGNQPQHF
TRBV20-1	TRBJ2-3	CSASHASTSGDLHSTDTQYF
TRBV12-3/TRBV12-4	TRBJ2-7	CASRPQGYEQYF
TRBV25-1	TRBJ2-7	CASKPSGRAYEQYF
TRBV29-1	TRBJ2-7	CSVDLGQGFGEQYF
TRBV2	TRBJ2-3	CASRAGWQYF
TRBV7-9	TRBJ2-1	CASNFRDRSYNEQFF
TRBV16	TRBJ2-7	CASSQGNRPPYEQYF
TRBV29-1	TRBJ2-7	CSVGGLAGDEQYF
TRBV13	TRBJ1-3	CASTSSNGNTIYF
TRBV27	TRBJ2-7	CASSLSGTGSYEQYF
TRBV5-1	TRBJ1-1	CASSLVPGMGTEAFF
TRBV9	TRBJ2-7	CASSEEGAYEQYF
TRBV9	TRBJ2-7	CASSADPGTSGIGEQYF
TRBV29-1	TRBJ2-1	CSVLLHYNEQFF
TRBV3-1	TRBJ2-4	CASSQPLGVRNIQYF
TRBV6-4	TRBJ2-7	CASSVLGLGQGPYEQYF
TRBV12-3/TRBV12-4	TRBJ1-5	CASSLSGVPPQHF
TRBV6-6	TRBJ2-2	CASSRLAYEETGELFF
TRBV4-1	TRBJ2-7	CASSPSLLAGATYEQYF
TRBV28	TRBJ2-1	CASSFTGWDEQFF
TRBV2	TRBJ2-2	CATIGDSTGELFF
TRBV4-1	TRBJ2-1	CASSPREGRSSYNEQFF
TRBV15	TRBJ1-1	CATSRDPSQGSVGNTEAFF
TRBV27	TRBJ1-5	CASSQNLRNQPQHF
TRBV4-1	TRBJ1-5	CASSHPGQGNQPQHF
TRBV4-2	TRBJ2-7	CASSQGLARYEQYF
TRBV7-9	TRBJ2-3	CASVPSTADTQYF
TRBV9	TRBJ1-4	CASSATAIATNEKLFF
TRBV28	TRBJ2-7	CASKTTSGTSGSSHREQYF